The 30 T cell receptor beta chains reported below all come from one sample, sequenced in a study of shared clonotypes between healthy human individuals (dated by TCRdb to 2018 to 2021). CD8 naive samples were obtained by positive selection for CCR7 among CD45RO-negative cells, yielding a CD45RA+CCR7+ population from which TemRA cells were excluded. The library was built by means of the immunoSEQ multiplex PCR assay. TCRdb carries this immuneACCESS record with in-frame sequences only. Its versions omit some clonotypes, under half of them owing to an unresolved V gene in the studies checked, with the rest unexplained. The sample data list about 2.2 million clones, and just over 90% of these were observed just once. Over 1.5% of the sample is held by the ten biggest clonotypes. Sequenced material: naive CD8+ T cells from PBMCs. The meaning of the sample's cell subset or site label: CD45RA+CCR7+. The receptors derive from a young man in good health. Some clones in this sample may be carry-over from other donors' samples.

V usage is TRBV4-3 and J usage is TRBJ1-1, with D possibly being TRBD1 (6 bases). CDR3 length equals 16 residues. Per germline, CDR1 LGHNA and CDR2 YSLEER. The V and J ends lost 1 base and 1 base respectively, with 13 bases between them. The CDR3 DNA sequence: TGCGCCAGCAGCCAAGGGGCGACAGGAGGGAACACTGAAGCTTTCTTT. This translates into CASSQGATGGNTEAFF.

This clone has only one observation. The rearrangement joins TRBV6-5 to TRBJ2-7; D is unresolved. The CDR3 contains 15 residues. Trimming removed 0 bases from V and 2 bases from J, with 11 bases in between. Germline CDR1 is MNHEY and CDR2 is SVGAGI. CDR3 amino acids: CASSYSPRAAYEQYF. In DNA, the CDR3 is TGTGCCAGCAGTTACTCACCTAGGGCCGCCTACGAGCAGTACTTC.

J is TRBJ2-7 and V is TRBV28; TRBD1 matches 10 bases. The V gene's germline CDR1 is MDHEN and CDR2 SYDVKM. This CDR3 has 15 amino acids. Trimming cost V 4 bases and J 3 bases; bases outside gene matches: 6. The DNA for the CDR3 is TGTGCCAGCAGTTACCCGACAGGGGGCCACTACGAGCAGTACTTC. Encoded protein: CASSYPTGGHYEQYF.

V is TRBV7-2 and J is TRBJ2-5; D call uncertain. V was pared by 4 bases and J by 5 bases, with 5 bases between. This CDR3 comprises 11 residues. Per the germline V gene, CDR1 is SGHTA and CDR2 is FQGNSA. CDR3 residues: CASSSEETQYF. For the CDR3, the DNA is TGTGCCAGCAGCTCCGAGGAGACCCAGTACTTC.

This rearrangement joins TRBV11-2 to TRBJ2-5, with TRBD2 matching over 8 bases. With the DNA end fitting TRBJ2-7 better, the J assignment may be wrong. This CDR3 region has 15 residues. Germline V gene data show CDR1 as SGHAT and CDR2 as FQNNGV. CDR3 protein: CASSLGAGVLYEQYF. The CDR3 DNA is TGTGCCAGCAGCTTAGGAGCGGGAGTCCTCTACGAGCAGTACTTC.

This chain connects TRBV28 to TRBJ2-4, with 8 positions matching TRBD2. CDR1 and CDR2 (germline): MDHEN, SYDVKM. The CDR3 is 16 residues long. V shed 5 bases, J shed 0 bases, and the junction held 6 bases outside the gene matches. Written as DNA, the CDR3 is TGTGCCAGCAGTCCCCCGGGGGGGCGAGCCAAAAACATTCAGTACTTC. It yields the protein CASSPPGGRAKNIQYF.

This clone was detected once. The chain joins TRBV7-9 to TRBJ2-7; 9 nucleotides align to TRBD2. CDR3 size: 15 residues. Unmatched junction bases numbered 3, after V lost 2 bases and J lost 1 base. Germline V gene sequence: CDR1 SEHNR, CDR2 FQNEAQ (reference sequence). In nucleotides, the CDR3 is TGTGCCAGCAGCTTAATAGCGGGAGCTTCCTACGAGCAGTACTTC. Translation gives CASSLIAGASYEQYF.

This rearrangement joins TRBV5-1 to TRBJ2-1, with TRBD2 matching over 9 bases. The CDR3 extends over 19 amino acids. V was clipped by 0 bases and J by 2 bases; unmatched bases: 12. Germline V gene sequence: CDR1 SGHRS, CDR2 YFSETQ. CDR3 sequence reads: CASSLGRLAGSGTYNEQFF. DNA of the CDR3: TGCGCCAGCAGCTTGGGTCGGCTAGCGGGATCCGGAACCTACAATGAGCAGTTCTTC.

The genes are TRBV9 and TRBJ2-7, with 9 bases lining up with TRBD1. The V segment lost 0 bases and the J segment 0 bases; nucleotides outside the gene matches: 1. Germline loops: CDR1 SGDLS, CDR2 YYNGEE. CDR3 length: 15 residues. CDR3 loop: CASSVGTGDSYEQYF. For the CDR3, the DNA is TGTGCCAGCAGCGTAGGGACAGGGGACTCCTACGAGCAGTACTTC.

The V and J genes are TRBV4-1 and TRBJ2-1; no reliable D call. V dropped 0 bases and J dropped 6 bases, with 9 bases sitting between them. The CDR3 sequence is 14 residues long. Germline CDR1 and CDR2: MGHRA and YSYEKL. This CDR3 is CASSQDLGSNEQFF. The CDR3 region has the DNA TGCGCCAGCAGCCAAGATCTAGGTAGCAATGAGCAGTTCTTC.

DNA for the CDR3: TGTGCCAGCAGTTTATTCATGGGGAACGAGCAGTACTTC. This gives the protein CASSLFMGNEQYF. The V gene is TRBV27, the J gene TRBJ2-7; no clear D. CDR1 MNHEY and CDR2 SMNVEV come from the germline V gene (reference sequence). The CDR3 spans 13 residues. Trimming left V 1 base short and J 5 bases short, with 9 bases between.

V is TRBV27 and J is TRBJ2-7; 9 bases align to TRBD2. V was pared by 6 bases and J by 3 bases, with 6 bases of the junction left unmatched. The CDR3 length is 14 residues. Germline V gene lookup returns CDR1 MNHEY and CDR2 SMNVEV (reference sequence). CDR3 loop: CASSRGAGGYEQYF. The CDR3 region has the DNA TGTGCCAGCAGCCGAGGAGCGGGAGGCTACGAGCAGTACTTC.

In DNA, the CDR3 is TGTGCCAGCAGTGTGCTAGCGGGAGTCAAAGGAGATGAGCAGTTCTTC. Residues: CASSVLAGVKGDEQFF. The chain has TRBV2 and TRBJ2-1; 10 bases are shared with TRBD2. The CDR3 loop spans 16 amino acids. The germline gives CDR1 SNHLY, CDR2 FYNNEI. V lost 4 bases and J lost 8; bases outside the gene matches: 11.

The J gene is TRBJ1-1, the V gene TRBV14; D not resolved. Between the trimmed V and J ends, which lost 4 bases and 3 bases, there was a span of 15 bases. This CDR3 has 15 residues. The V gene's germline CDR1 is SGHDN and CDR2 FVKESK. CDR3 in amino acids: CASSPLDRIHTEAFF. Written as DNA, the CDR3 is TGTGCCAGCAGCCCCCTGGACCGAATCCACACTGAAGCTTTCTTT.

In its sample, this clone was seen a few times. CDR3 in DNA: TGTGCCAGCAGTCCGATGTCCATAGACACTGAAGCTTTCTTT. This sequence encodes CASSPMSIDTEAFF. This rearrangement joins TRBV28 to TRBJ1-1; D unresolved. CDR3 length: 14 residues. Trimming took off 5 bases at V and 3 bases at J, with 13 bases between the two ends. CDR1 and CDR2 (germline): MDHEN, SYDVKM.

The gene calls are TRBV28 and TRBJ1-1, with TRBD1 as a possible D gene (5 bases). CDR1 is MDHEN, CDR2 SYDVKM, per germline. V lost 6 bases to trimming and J lost 5 bases, with 16 bases between them. The CDR3 runs 14 residues. The CDR3 sequence: CASSPRRGRTEAFF. The CDR3 DNA is TGTGCCAGCAGCCCCCGACGGGGGAGGACTGAAGCTTTCTTT.

CDR3 nucleotide sequence: TGTGCCAGCAGCTCCCGACAGGACCACACCATATATTTT. It is translated as CASSSRQDHTIYF. The chain recombines TRBV9 with TRBJ1-3, with D perhaps matching TRBD1 (6 bases). The V gene lost 4 bases and the J gene lost 8 bases, with 13 bases spanning the gap. This CDR3 is 13 amino acids long. The germline CDR1 and CDR2 sequences are SGDLS and YYNGEE.

The rearrangement uses TRBV4-2 and TRBJ2-1; 10 bases are a match to TRBD2. CDR1 is LGHNA, CDR2 YNFKEQ, per germline. The CDR3 totals 16 residues. The junction had 6 bases not matched to a gene; V was cut back by 0 bases and J by 7 bases. CDR3 nucleotide sequence: TGTGCCAGCAGCCAAGAACGCTGGACTAGCGGAAATGAGCAGTTCTTC. It specifies CASSQERWTSGNEQFF.

Turning to this clone: Within the sample, other DNA sequences also encode this same CDR3. V gene TRBV6-5 combines with J gene TRBJ2-7, with 8 bases that match TRBD2. Unmatched junction bases numbered 0, after V lost 2 bases and J lost 3 bases. This CDR3 region has 13 residues. The germline CDR1 and CDR2 sequences are MNHEY and SVGAGI. The CDR3 region is CASSYTSGYEQYF. CDR3 bases: TGTGCCAGCAGTTACACTAGCGGCTACGAGCAGTACTTC.

J is TRBJ2-5 and V is TRBV28; the D call may be TRBD1 or TRBD2 (6 bases each). The CDR3 runs 16 residues. CDR1 and CDR2 from the germline V gene are MDHEN and SYDVKM. V lost 6 bases and J lost 3, with 20 bases in between. The CDR3 nucleotides read TGTGCCAGCAGCTTAGGGGGAGGTAGACTTAAAGAGACCCAGTACTTC. This encodes CASSLGGGRLKETQYF.

The V call is TRBV27, the J call TRBJ2-1, with D possibly being TRBD2 (6 bases). The germline gives CDR1 MNHEY, CDR2 SMNVEV (reference sequence). The length of the CDR3 is 13 residues. The ends were cut back, 5 bases at V and 9 bases at J, with 14 bases in the middle. The CDR3 reads CASSPAKGGEQFF. CDR3 nucleotide sequence: TGTGCCAGCAGTCCCGCTAAGGGAGGTGAGCAGTTCTTC.

This clone has just one count. V gene TRBV19 combines with J gene TRBJ1-1; D is unresolved. This CDR3 comprises 15 residues. V was trimmed by 7 bases and J by 1 base, leaving 16 bases between them. Germline-derived CDR1 and CDR2 are LNHDA and SQIVND (reference sequence). The CDR3 DNA is TGTGCCAGTAAGGTCCAAGAGGAAGGGAACACTGAAGCTTTCTTT. This translates into CASKVQEEGNTEAFF.

This sequence joins TRBV6-1 and TRBJ1-5; D unclear. Trimming took off 0 bases at V and 0 bases at J, with 6 bases between the two ends. This CDR3 has 15 amino acids. The V gene's germline CDR1 is MNHNS and CDR2 SASEGT. The CDR3 is CASSEARYSNQPQHF. CDR3 DNA sequence: TGTGCCAGCAGTGAAGCCCGGTATAGCAATCAGCCCCAGCATTTT.

The chain couples TRBV10-3 to TRBJ1-3; possibly TRBD1 for D (5 bases). Deletions cut 3 bases from V and 0 bases from J, with 12 bases between. Germline-derived CDR1 and CDR2 are ENHRY and SYGVKD. The CDR3 covers 16 residues. The CDR3 coding sequence is TGTGCCATCAGTGAATTCAGGGCGGACTCTGGAAACACCATATATTTT. It encodes CAISEFRADSGNTIYF.

This chain uses TRBV7-9 with TRBJ2-1, with a weak D call TRBD2 (5 bases). This CDR3 spans 15 amino acids. Germline CDR1 SEHNR, CDR2 FQNEAQ (reference sequence). V lost 6 bases and J lost 9, with 21 bases in between. The DNA for the CDR3 is TGTGCCAGCAGTCCTCCGCTAACTGAGGAGGTTGAGCAGTTCTTC. Translation: CASSPPLTEEVEQFF.

The chain has TRBV21-1 and TRBJ2-1. TRBV21-1 is shown as a pseudogene. This CDR3 is 11 amino acids long. CDR3 nucleotide sequence: TGTGCCAGCAGGAATTACAATGAGCAGTTCTTC. Encoded protein: CASRNYNEQFF.

The V call is TRBV15, the J call TRBJ2-1; TRBD1 aligns across 7 bases. Per germline, CDR1 LNHNV and CDR2 YYDKDF (reference sequence). Unmatched junction bases numbered 8, after V lost 3 bases and J lost 3 bases. This CDR3 spans 16 amino acids. The CDR3 sequence is CATSSLPQGIYNEQFF. CDR3 in DNA: TGTGCCACCAGCAGTCTACCACAGGGGATCTACAATGAGCAGTTCTTC.

The chain has TRBV6-5 and TRBJ2-5, with 7 bases aligning to TRBD2. Germline V gene data show CDR1 as MNHEY and CDR2 as SVGAGI. V dropped 2 bases and J dropped 5; count of bases not matched to a gene: 8. The CDR3 has 15 residues. The CDR3 region has the DNA TGTGCCAGCAGTTACCCGGGGGGACGGGGTGAGACCCAGTACTTC. Protein: CASSYPGGRGETQYF.

This chain uses TRBV29-1 with TRBJ2-7; possibly TRBD1 for D (5 bases). This CDR3 region has 14 residues. Trimming stripped 0 bases from V and 2 bases from J, with 11 bases between. Germline CDR1 is SQVTM and CDR2 is ANQGSEA. CDR3 residues: CSVEDHRRTYEQYF. The DNA of the CDR3 is TGCAGCGTTGAAGACCACAGGAGAACCTACGAGCAGTACTTC.

In this sample, this clone turned up once. The genes are TRBV5-1 and TRBJ2-7; D unclear. This CDR3 spans 13 amino acids. The V and J ends lost 2 bases and 2 bases respectively, with 8 bases between them. Per germline, CDR1 SGHRS and CDR2 YFSETQ. The CDR3 reads CASSFYVTYEQYF. The CDR3 nucleotides read TGCGCCAGCAGCTTTTATGTAACCTACGAGCAGTACTTC.